The T cell receptor beta chain described here comes from a study of metastatic and nonmetastatic thyroid tumors. Study-level findings and limits: Significantly higher TCR beta diversity was reportedly seen in malignant thyroid tumors than benign nodules, in blood and tumor.

TCRdb ran MiXCR on the PCR reads. The table includes 12,000 or so clones, 27% detected once. This clone qualifies as medium-sized (0.01 to 0.1%). Antigen: not known. No patient had received any treatment before thyroid surgery. From germline, CDR1 is WNHNN and CDR2 SYGVQD (reference sequence). This CDR3 region has 16 residues. Trimming took off 2 bases at V and 0 bases at J, with 8 bases between the two ends. The rearrangement uses TRBV10-1 and TRBJ2-6, with D uncertain. Sequenced: adjacent normal tissue. This receptor was taken from a male donor with papillary thyroid cancer or a benign thyroid nodule (not recorded which). Some clones in this sample may be carry-over from other donors' samples. The CDR3 bases are TGCGCCAGCAGTGAGGGCGGACCCTCTGGGGCCAACGTCCTGACTTTC. Its translation: CASSEGGPSGANVLTF.